The source of this T cell receptor (beta chain) is a study of T-cell reconstitution after alpha-beta-depleted transplantation in children. Overall study findings and caveats: The main origin of T-cell counts and diversity one year after transplant was newly produced T cells. Approximately two months post-transplant, alpha-beta T cells reportedly originated from several hundred expanded graft clones. Surviving recipient T cells and thymic progenitors underlay high day-60 TCRbeta diversity in some patients.

This clonotype came up many times. Its antigen is currently unknown. Looked up from germline, CDR1 is KGHSH and CDR2 is LQKENI. The CDR3 covers 14 residues. Trimming left V 2 bases short and J 4 bases short, with 12 bases between. The authors prepared the TCRbeta library with unique molecular identifiers. TCRdb re-called the PCR reads through MiXCR, storing one row per CDR3 protein. The sample lists over 450,000 distinct CDR3 sequences; over 9.5% were seen once. The receptor was derived from a child under 10 years old with inherited bone marrow failure, due to receive a stem cell transplant. This sample comprised PBMCs, obtained before TCRalphabeta/CD19-depleted stem cell transplant. The rearrangement links TRBV18 to TRBJ2-7; maybe TRBD1 (6 bases). The CDR3 bases are TGTGCCAGCTCACCATTGAGACAGGCTTACGAGCAGTACTTC. This encodes CASSPLRQAYEQYF.